This TCR beta chain was sequenced during a study of early T cells in non-severe SARS-CoV-2 infection. Overall study context: With bulk RNA from unsorted whole blood as input, sequencing yielded unpaired chains. General study results and limits: VDJdb matching skewed toward anti-spike CD8 responses, missing private and CD4 specificities.

Individual cDNA molecules received unique molecular identifiers during library preparation. From the 5' RACE reads, TCRdb called clonotypes with MiXCR, one entry per CDR3 protein. The sample lists 75,000 to 100,000 distinct CDR3 sequences, 14% occurring once. Trimming took off 1 base at V and 8 bases at J, with 12 bases between the two ends. From germline, CDR1 is MGHRA and CDR2 YSYEKL. The CDR3 is 13 amino acids. Only a few counts were recorded for this clonotype. Its specificity is not known. The material sequenced was whole blood. The genes are TRBV4-1 and TRBJ2-7; D perhaps matches TRBD1 (5 bases). This sequence was found in an adult who was a healthcare worker with PCR-confirmed SARS-CoV-2 infection or an uninfected control (not recorded which). The CDR3 DNA follows: TGCGCCAGCAGCCAAGCCCTAGGGGCCAAGCAGTACTTC. This gives the protein CASSQALGAKQYF.